This TCR beta chain was sequenced for a study of blood T cells in healthy people across ages. The CDR3 runs 16 residues. The germline V gene encodes CDR1 SGHRS and CDR2 YFSETQ. V lost 0 bases and J lost 3, with 15 bases in between. Combining a sample-barcoded 5' primer with a J-beta primer mix, a second PCR ran for about 6 to 12 cycles. A single record per CDR3 protein comes from TCRdb applying MiXCR to the 5' RACE reads. The sample holds about 570,000 distinct CDR3 sequences; 27% are singletons and the top ten take approximately 18%. This clonotype was obtained from a woman aged 70-85 years in good health. The chain combines TRBV5-1 with TRBJ1-2; D is ambiguous. Sequencing used blood. The CDR3 DNA sequence: TGCGCCAGCAGCTTGGCCTTTGTCTCGAGTGACTATGGCTACACCTTC. This gives the protein CASSLAFVSSDYGYTF.